The entry below gives a single T cell receptor beta chain sequence along with its context. The sample is drawn from a study of T cell changes during pregnancy in multiple sclerosis. The ends were cut back, 6 bases at V and 1 base at J, with 18 bases in the middle. The germline V gene encodes CDR1 SQVTM and CDR2 ANQGSEA. The CDR3 consists of 15 residues. The data were produced by immunoSEQ multiplex PCR, yet TCRdb's version contains in-frame clones alone and is incomplete. Of around 83,000 clones in the sample, around nine tenths are singletons; the top ten hold around 0.45%. The clonotype comes from a female donor with multiple sclerosis, enrolled in a pregnancy study. Sequences were derived from CD4+ T cells from peripheral blood mononuclear cells, sampled in the second trimester of pregnancy. V is TRBV29-1 and J is TRBJ1-1; D unresolved. For the CDR3, the DNA is TGCAGCGTCAAAGGAGACCCTCCAGAGAACACTGAAGCTTTCTTT. This sequence encodes CSVKGDPPENTEAFF.